Presented here are 3 T cell receptor beta chains from one specimen sequenced in a study of T cell repertoires in cytomegalovirus infection. One entry per CDR3 protein, called by TCRdb with MiXCR from the reads. The data contain hundreds of thousands of distinct CDR3 sequences, about 33% of them singletons. Which antigens these TCRs recognize remains unknown. The source was cultured CD8+ T cells from PBMCs, collected from culture after CMV antigen stimulation. The receptor source for this set is a human donor in good health (CMV status not recorded). Some clones in this sample may be carry-over from other donors' samples.

This clonotype was detected only a few times. The chain has TRBV5-4 and TRBJ1-2; perhaps TRBD1 as D (5 bases). The V gene lost 6 bases and the J gene lost 4 bases, with 13 bases spanning the gap. Germline-derived CDR1 and CDR2 are SGHNT and YYREEE (reference sequence). The CDR3 is 13 residues long. The CDR3 sequence is CASMGPGFYGYTF. In nucleotides, the CDR3 is TGTGCCAGCATGGGGCCGGGATTCTATGGCTACACCTTC. The whole variable domain, filled in from reference TRBV5-4 and TRBJ1-2, reads ETGVTQSPTHLIKTRGQQVTLRCSSQSGHNTVSWYQQALGQGPQFIFQYYREEENGRGNFPPRFSGLQFPNYSSELNVNALELDDSALYLCASMGPGFYGYTFGSGTRLTVV.

This clonotype is a singleton in its sample. The CDR3 carries no conserved terminal phenylalanine or tryptophan, so it likely arises from a read error. The chain recombines TRBV12-3 or TRBV12-4 with TRBJ2-5, with D unclear. The CDR3 totals 13 residues. Trimming removed 8 bases at V and 1 base at J, with 11 bases between. Here the CDR3 DNA reads TGTGCCAGCGGGTTGAGAGTCCAAGAGACCCAGTACCTC. Translated, it gives CASGLRVQETQYL.

This clonotype was detected only a few times. The chain has TRBV28 and TRBJ1-4; D remains unclear. CDR3 size: 17 residues. With 2 bases removed from V and 4 bases from J, the gap between germline ends came to 17 bases. Looked up from germline, CDR1 is MDHEN and CDR2 is SYDVKM. In nucleotides, the CDR3 is TGTGCCAGCAGTTTACTCGGGGAATTAGGCCTTAATGAAAAACTGTTTTTT. Amino acid sequence: CASSLLGELGLNEKLFF. Together with reference TRBV28 and TRBJ1-4, the CDR3 gives the full variable domain: DVKVTQSSRYLVKRTGEKVFLECVQDMDHENMFWYRQDPGLGLRLIYFSYDVKMKEKGDIPEGYSVSREKKERFSLILESASTNQTSMYLCASSLLGELGLNEKLFFGSGTQLSVL.